This is a list of T cell receptor beta chains from one sample in a study of beta chain features in type 1 diabetes. The method was immunoSEQ multiplex PCR; TCRdb's version includes in-frame clones alone and lacks a portion of them. This sample has roughly 400,000 clones, with about 14% found just once. Sequenced material: naive CD4+ T cells from blood. These receptors were obtained from a woman in her late teens or twenties in good health. Both conserved end residues are part of each CDR3. D genes are given only for firm matches. Clone size appears in some rows only: once, few, many, or a class for an expanded clone.

clone_size d_call j_call v_call cdr3_aa cdr3_nt
few - TRBJ2-5 TRBV7-3 CASSLTPRGETQYF TGTGCCAGCAGCTTAACCCCCAGGGGTGAGACCCAGTACTTC
- - TRBJ1-1 TRBV2 CASSEMSPNTEAFF TGTGCCAGCAGTGAGATGAGTCCGAACACTGAAGCTTTCTTT
- - TRBJ2-6 TRBV28 CASNTVLSGANVLTF TGTGCCAGCAATACGGTCCTCTCTGGGGCCAACGTCCTGACTTTC
- TRBD2 TRBJ2-3 TRBV25-1 CASSGLASTDTQYF TGTGCCAGCTCGGGACTAGCTTCCACAGATACGCAGTATTTT
- - TRBJ2-1 TRBV29-1 CSVEGGVWGEQFF TGCAGCGTTGAAGGTGGGGTGTGGGGCGAGCAGTTCTTC
few - TRBJ2-1 TRBV2 CASSDRRRAGFF TGTGCCAGCAGTGATCGACGACGCGCGGGGTTCTTC
- TRBD2 TRBJ2-3 TRBV9 CASSAAGLAGPWNTQYF TGTGCCAGCAGCGCCGCGGGACTAGCGGGGCCCTGGAATACGCAGTATTTT
few - TRBJ1-1 TRBV7-6 CASSRSTNTEAFF TGTGCCAGCAGCCGGTCGACAAACACTGAAGCTTTCTTT
few - TRBJ2-7 TRBV4-3 CASSQDPTGSSYEQYF TGCGCCAGCAGCCAAGATCCCACAGGGAGCTCCTACGAGCAGTACTTC
few - TRBJ2-2 TRBV30 CAREGVITGELFF TGTGCCCGCGAGGGGGTGATCACCGGGGAGCTGTTTTTT
- TRBD2 TRBJ2-7 TRBV7-9 CASSLWTSGRAAHEQYF TGTGCCAGCAGCTTATGGACTAGCGGGAGGGCCGCTCATGAGCAGTACTTC
- - TRBJ2-7 TRBV5-1 CASSLAAASSYEQYF TGCGCCAGCAGCTTGGCAGCGGCCAGCTCCTACGAGCAGTACTTC
few TRBD2 TRBJ2-7 TRBV28 CASSLLAGGPSYEQYF TGTGCCAGCAGTTTGCTAGCGGGAGGACCCTCCTACGAGCAGTACTTC
few - TRBJ2-1 TRBV5-4 CASSLRTTGYNEQFF TGTGCCAGCAGCTTACGGACTACGGGCTACAATGAGCAGTTCTTC
few TRBD1 TRBJ2-5 TRBV7-9 CASSSTGKETQYF TGTGCCAGCAGCTCGACAGGGAAGGAGACCCAGTACTTC
- - TRBJ2-3 TRBV28 CASSPPTTLESDTQYF TGTGCCAGCAGTCCACCCACTACACTGGAATCAGATACGCAGTATTTT
- TRBD1 TRBJ1-2 TRBV30 CAWSVRGRAYGYTF TGTGCCTGGAGTGTAAGGGGGCGCGCCTATGGCTACACCTTC
few TRBD1 TRBJ2-7 TRBV13 CASSPQTGVYEQYF TGTGCCAGCAGCCCCCAGACAGGGGTCTACGAGCAGTACTTC
few - TRBJ1-3 TRBV30 CAWSGLPGLGGNTIYF TGTGCCTGGAGTGGACTTCCGGGACTTGGGGGAAACACCATATATTTT
- TRBD1 TRBJ2-7 TRBV28 CASIDRGRLYEQYF TGTGCCAGCATCGACAGGGGAAGACTCTACGAGCAGTACTTC
- TRBD1 TRBJ1-1 TRBV5-1 CASSQGQGAWDTEAFF TGCGCCAGCAGCCAAGGACAGGGGGCCTGGGACACTGAAGCTTTCTTT
few - TRBJ2-1 TRBV15 CATSRETGGLPYNEQFF TGTGCCACCAGCAGAGAGACTGGCGGATTACCCTACAATGAGCAGTTCTTC
- TRBD2 TRBJ2-7 TRBV7-9 CASSLEGGAEQYF TGTGCCAGCAGCTTAGAGGGAGGGGCCGAGCAGTACTTC
few TRBD2 TRBJ2-4 TRBV28 CASSFPQREPKNIQYF TGTGCCAGCAGTTTTCCTCAGCGGGAACCCAAAAACATTCAGTACTTC
- TRBD1 TRBJ2-1 TRBV4-1 CASSQDRGTEFYNEQFF TGCGCCAGCAGCCAAGATAGGGGGACAGAATTCTACAATGAGCAGTTCTTC
- TRBD2 TRBJ2-7 TRBV6-1 CASSTPGLAGYEQYF TGTGCCAGCAGTACGCCGGGACTAGCGGGCTACGAGCAGTACTTC
- TRBD1 TRBJ2-5 TRBV7-2 CASSLNRGWETQYF TGTGCCAGCAGCTTGAACAGGGGTTGGGAGACCCAGTACTTC
- - TRBJ1-2 TRBV30 CAWSVQLSYGYTF TGTGCCTGGAGTGTACAATTGTCCTATGGCTACACCTTC
- - TRBJ2-3 TRBV4-2 CASSQRYPQGPDTQYF TGTGCCAGCAGCCAACGGTATCCTCAGGGCCCAGATACGCAGTATTTT
few - TRBJ2-1 TRBV9 CASSVLGGNNEQFF TGTGCCAGCAGCGTACTAGGAGGAAACAATGAGCAGTTCTTC
few - TRBJ1-3 TRBV6-5 CASSFGLLGSGNTIYF TGTGCCAGCAGTTTCGGACTGCTGGGTTCTGGAAACACCATATATTTT
few - TRBJ1-2 TRBV2 CASRLTGLGYTF TGTGCCAGCAGACTAACAGGGTTAGGCTACACCTTC
few - TRBJ2-3 TRBV15 CATSRDLGGATEAGGQGNTQYF TGTGCCACCAGCAGAGATTTAGGAGGAGCGACTGAAGCCGGGGGTCAAGGGAATACGCAGTATTTT
- TRBD2 TRBJ2-1 TRBV4-2 CASSQDGTGGYNEQFF TGTGCCAGCAGCCAAGATGGGACGGGAGGGTACAATGAGCAGTTCTTC
few - TRBJ1-2 TRBV30 CAWSVAGQYYGYTF TGTGCCTGGAGTGTAGCGGGGCAGTACTATGGCTACACCTTC
few - TRBJ2-1 TRBV30 CASRSLSSYNEQFF TGTGCCTCCCGTTCGCTTAGCTCCTACAATGAGCAGTTCTTC
- - TRBJ2-1 TRBV4-2 CASSPTLKIESYNEQFF TGTGCCAGCAGCCCCACCCTGAAGATCGAGTCCTACAATGAGCAGTTCTTC